A selection of T cell receptor beta chains follows, all from one sample in a study of blood T cell repertoires in COVID-19. TCRdb's copy holds only in-frame clones and misses some; the assay was immunoSEQ multiplex PCR. In the table there are approximately 96,000 clones, 90% to 95% of which are singletons. Sample: peripheral blood. These receptors were obtained from a man between 60 and 75 years old with acute or convalescent COVID-19. The CDR3 runs from the conserved cysteine through the conserved F or W. The order of the fields is clone size, V gene, J gene, D gene, CDR3 protein, CDR3 DNA. D genes are given only for firm matches. For some rows the clone size is stated as once, few or many, or as a class when expanded; others skip it.

>.|TRBV14|TRBJ2-7|TRBD2
CASSHTGGRNYEQYF
TGTGCCAGCAGCCATACTGGCGGGAGGAACTACGAGCAGTACTTC
>.|TRBV11-3|TRBJ2-5|.
CASSTYRGYQETQYF
TGTGCCAGCAGCACCTACCGTGGTTACCAAGAGACCCAGTACTTC
>.|TRBV6-5|TRBJ2-7|.
CASSYSSDTVSYEQYF
TGTGCCAGCAGTTACAGTAGTGACACCGTCTCCTACGAGCAGTACTTC
>.|TRBV4-3|TRBJ2-4|TRBD2
CASSQETSEKNIQYF
TGCGCCAGCAGCCAAGAGACTAGCGAGAAAAACATTCAGTACTTC
>few|TRBV7-2|TRBJ2-7|.
CASSSSPGYYEQYF
TGTGCCAGCAGCTCTTCCCCCGGGTACTACGAGCAGTACTTC
>.|TRBV9|TRBJ1-1|.
CASSVDPRGLNTEAFF
TGTGCCAGCAGCGTAGATCCGCGGGGTCTGAACACTGAAGCTTTCTTT
>.|TRBV6-6|TRBJ2-7|.
CASSYARTPSSYEQYF
TGTGCCAGCAGTTACGCTAGGACACCGAGCTCCTACGAGCAGTACTTC
>.|TRBV28|TRBJ1-1|.
CASIEGGMNTEAFF
TGTGCCAGCATTGAGGGAGGGATGAACACTGAAGCTTTCTTT
>.|TRBV29-1|TRBJ2-3|TRBD1
CSVGTGNADTQYF
TGCAGCGTAGGGACAGGCAATGCAGATACGCAGTATTTT
>.|TRBV5-4|TRBJ2-7|.
CASSRQGGIYEQYF
TGTGCCAGCAGCCGCCAGGGCGGCATTTACGAGCAGTACTTC
>.|TRBV9|TRBJ2-7|.
CASSRGRADEQYF
TGTGCCAGCAGCAGGGGGAGGGCGGACGAGCAGTACTTC
>.|TRBV7-9|TRBJ2-7|.
CASSLQDRPYEQYF
TGTGCCAGCAGCTTACAGGACAGACCTTACGAGCAGTACTTC
>.|TRBV7-2|TRBJ1-4|.
CASSQMGGGYEKLFF
TGTGCCAGCAGCCAAATGGGTGGAGGATATGAAAAACTGTTTTTT
>.|TRBV28|TRBJ1-5|TRBD1
CASSPDRGFGNSNQPQHF
TGTGCCAGCAGTCCGGACAGGGGCTTTGGGAATAGCAATCAGCCCCAGCATTTT
>.|TRBV19|TRBJ2-3|TRBD2
CASSSLLREGLDTQYF
TGTGCCAGTAGTTCCTTGTTGCGGGAGGGCCTGGATACGCAGTATTTT
>.|TRBV6-2/TRBV6-3|TRBJ2-3|TRBD1
CASSYTRQGEDTQYF
TGTGCCAGCAGTTACACCAGACAGGGGGAAGATACGCAGTATTTT
>once|TRBV7-9|TRBJ2-5|.
CASSFMQETQYF
TGTGCCAGCAGCTTCATGCAGGAGACCCAGTACTTC
>.|TRBV5-6|TRBJ2-5|TRBD1
CASSLTTTGGGQETQYF
TGTGCCAGCAGCCTCACCACTACAGGGGGTGGGCAAGAGACCCAGTACTTC
>.|TRBV9|TRBJ1-3|TRBD1
CASSVQEDRAGNTIYF
TGTGCCAGCAGCGTACAAGAGGACAGGGCTGGAAACACCATATATTTT
>.|TRBV28|TRBJ2-1|TRBD2
CASSSVRLAGDGEQFF
TGTGCCAGCAGTTCCGTCCGGCTAGCGGGAGATGGTGAGCAGTTCTTC
>.|TRBV9|TRBJ2-1|.
CASSVAGQSYNEQFF
TGTGCCAGCAGCGTGGCGGGACAGTCCTACAATGAGCAGTTCTTC
>few|TRBV13|TRBJ2-1|TRBD1
CASSNRGQGNEQFF
TGTGCCAGCAGTAACAGGGGGCAGGGAAATGAGCAGTTCTTC
>.|TRBV7-8|TRBJ1-5|TRBD1
CASSLQTGDQPQHF
TGTGCCAGCAGCTTACAGACAGGGGATCAGCCCCAGCATTTT
>.|TRBV27|TRBJ2-7|TRBD2
CASSPSTSAVGEQYF
TGTGCCAGCAGTCCCTCGACTAGCGCTGTGGGCGAGCAGTACTTC
>.|TRBV6-2/TRBV6-3|TRBJ1-2|TRBD1
CASSRQGIYGYTF
TGTGCCAGCAGTCGACAGGGGATCTATGGCTACACCTTC
>.|TRBV19|TRBJ1-2|TRBD1
CASSQGADYGYTF
TGTGCCAGTAGTCAGGGGGCGGACTATGGCTACACCTTC
>.|TRBV5-1|TRBJ1-1|TRBD1
CASSRGQGSTEAFF
TGCGCCAGCAGCCGGGGACAGGGGTCCACTGAAGCTTTCTTT
>.|TRBV27|TRBJ2-7|TRBD1
CASSLYTPFSMGQGNEQYF
TGTGCCAGCAGTTTATATACCCCCTTTTCGATGGGACAGGGGAACGAGCAGTACTTC
>.|TRBV15|TRBJ1-4|.
CATSREGAGEKLFF
TGTGCCACCAGCAGAGAGGGGGCGGGTGAAAAACTGTTTTTT
>.|TRBV4-3|TRBJ1-1|.
CASSQVLQYNTEAFF
TGCGCCAGCAGCCAAGTTTTACAGTATAACACTGAAGCTTTCTTT
>.|TRBV7-9|TRBJ2-1|.
CASSRKQGPYNEQFF
TGTGCCAGCAGCCGTAAGCAGGGCCCTTACAATGAGCAGTTCTTC
>.|TRBV10-3|TRBJ1-1|.
CAIRTGDLTELAEAFF
TGTGCCATCAGAACAGGAGACCTAACGGAGCTAGCTGAAGCTTTCTTT
>.|TRBV11-3|TRBJ2-7|.
CASSLDRDEQYF
TGTGCCAGCAGCTTAGACCGGGACGAGCAGTACTTC
>medium-sized|TRBV5-1|TRBJ1-1|.
CASSPEGGRNTEAFF
TGCGCCAGCAGCCCCGAGGGGGGGCGGAACACTGAAGCTTTCTTT
>.|TRBV27|TRBJ2-5|.
CASGRRAQETQYF
TGTGCCAGCGGTCGGAGGGCCCAAGAGACCCAGTACTTC
>.|TRBV6-5|TRBJ2-7|TRBD2
CASKGLAGSYEQYF
TGTGCCAGCAAGGGACTAGCGGGATCCTACGAGCAGTACTTC
>.|TRBV7-2|TRBJ1-5|TRBD1
CASSLGQGFSQPQHF
TGTGCCAGCAGCTTAGGACAGGGGTTTTCTCAGCCCCAGCATTTT
>.|TRBV28|TRBJ2-4|.
CASSPSRGLAKNIQYF
TGTGCCAGCAGTCCCAGCAGGGGCCTAGCCAAAAACATTCAGTACTTC
>.|TRBV7-3|TRBJ2-1|TRBD2
CASSPGLAGVNEQFF
TGTGCCAGCAGCCCCGGACTAGCGGGAGTCAATGAGCAGTTCTTC
>.|TRBV5-4|TRBJ2-2|TRBD1
CASSFKLGQGYTGELFF
TGTGCCAGCAGCTTTAAATTGGGACAGGGGTACACCGGGGAGCTGTTTTTT
>.|TRBV6-6|TRBJ1-5|TRBD1
CASSRPGTGSNQPQHF
TGTGCCAGCAGCCGTCCCGGGACAGGGAGCAATCAGCCCCAGCATTTT
>.|TRBV19|TRBJ1-2|.
CASRRNYGYTF
TGTGCCAGTAGGAGGAACTATGGCTACACCTTC
>once|TRBV11-2|TRBJ1-3|TRBD1
CASSSGQDSGNTIYF
TGTGCCAGCAGCTCGGGACAGGACTCTGGAAACACCATATATTTT
>.|TRBV6-2/TRBV6-3|TRBJ1-2|TRBD1
CASSPAGTGFGYTF
TGTGCCAGCAGTCCCGCCGGGACAGGGTTTGGCTACACCTTC
>once|TRBV9|TRBJ2-7|TRBD1
CASSATGQDYEQYF
TGTGCCAGCAGCGCCACGGGACAGGACTACGAGCAGTACTTC
>.|TRBV28|TRBJ2-1|TRBD2
CASSGTSGRAYEQFF
TGTGCCAGCAGCGGGACTAGCGGGAGGGCCTATGAGCAGTTCTTC
>.|TRBV6-4|TRBJ2-2|.
CASSGTATTGELFF
TGTGCCAGCAGCGGGACTGCGACGACGGGGGAGCTGTTTTTT
>.|TRBV5-1|TRBJ2-7|.
CASGAGTVSYEQYF
TGCGCCAGCGGCGCGGGGACCGTCTCCTACGAGCAGTACTTC
>.|TRBV5-4|TRBJ1-3|.
CASSLVAEAGNTIYF
TGTGCCAGCAGCTTGGTTGCGGAGGCAGGAAACACCATATATTTT
>.|TRBV5-4|TRBJ2-5|.
CASSLPSAAQETQYF
TGTGCCAGCAGCTTGCCGTCGGCGGCCCAAGAGACCCAGTACTTC
>.|TRBV20-1|TRBJ2-5|.
CSAKRVETQYF
TGCAGTGCGAAGAGAGTTGAGACCCAGTACTTC
>.|TRBV6-5|TRBJ1-2|TRBD1
CASRVDRGSSGYTF
TGTGCCAGCAGAGTCGACAGGGGCAGTAGCGGCTACACCTTC
>.|TRBV6-5|TRBJ1-2|.
CASKPPGSDYGYTF
TGTGCCAGCAAACCCCCGGGGAGTGACTATGGCTACACCTTC
>.|TRBV4-3|TRBJ1-1|.
CASSQVYPLSYAAEAFF
TGCGCCAGCAGCCAAGTCTACCCTCTGTCTTATGCGGCTGAAGCTTTCTTT